This T cell receptor (beta chain) came from a study of identical twins. CDR1 and CDR2 (germline): SGHDN, FVKESK. The CDR3 loop spans 15 amino acids. With 3 bases clipped from V and 3 bases from J, the junction kept 7 bases outside the gene matches. TCRdb passed the 5' RACE reads through MiXCR, listing each CDR3 protein once. The sample records approximately 240,000 distinct CDR3 sequences, around an eighth being singletons. This chain joins TRBV14 and TRBJ1-2, with 7 nucleotides matching TRBD1. This clonotype originated in a woman younger than 30 in good health. The sample was memory (CD45RO+) T cells sorted from blood. CDR3 sequence: CASSQLTGSDYGYTF. The CDR3 coding sequence is TGTGCCAGCAGCCAGCTGACAGGGAGTGACTATGGCTACACCTTC.